The present T cell receptor (beta chain) was sequenced within a study of neurological immune-mediated disorders. Study observations and caveats: The greatest degree of TCR clonal expansion was observed in HTLV-1-associated myelopathy, with the lowest in multiple sclerosis, below that of healthy controls.

This clonotype was seen at least ten times. Its target is unknown. V gave up 1 base and J gave up 2 bases; unmatched junction bases: 2. The CDR3 is 16 residues long. Germline loops: CDR1 MNHEY, CDR2 SVGAGI. TCRdb fed the 5' RACE reads into MiXCR, producing one record per CDR3 protein. The repertoire includes tens of thousands of distinct CDR3 sequences, approximately 3% of them detected once, and over 13% sits in the top ten. This clonotype was obtained from a woman aged 45 to 65 with multiple sclerosis. The sequenced material came from PBMCs. V usage is TRBV6-5 and J usage is TRBJ2-6; 7 nucleotides align to TRBD1. Here the CDR3 reads CASSYFQGAGANVLTF. DNA of the CDR3: TGTGCCAGCAGTTACTTTCAGGGGGCTGGGGCCAACGTCCTGACTTTC.